This entry lists 19 T cell receptor beta chains sequenced from one sample in a study of blood T cell repertoires in COVID-19. This table comes from immunoSEQ multiplex PCR, and its TCRdb copy is limited to in-frame clones, with some not included. The sample lists roughly 70,000 clones; roughly 75% were seen once. Material: peripheral blood. These receptors all come from a human donor in a cohort sampled during active COVID-19.

This chain connects TRBV19 to TRBJ2-7; TRBD1 aligns across 8 bases. The CDR3 has 15 residues. The germline CDR1 and CDR2 sequences are LNHDA and SQIVND (reference sequence). V dropped 4 bases and J dropped 1; count of bases not matched to a gene: 6. CDR3 region: CASSTQGARSYEQYF. The CDR3 nucleotides read TGTGCCAGTAGTACCCAGGGGGCTAGATCCTACGAGCAGTACTTC. The full variable domain, its missing parts supplied by reference TRBV19 and TRBJ2-7, is DGGITQSPKYLFRKEGQNVTLSCEQNLNHDAMYWYRQDPGQGLRLIYYSQIVNDFQKGDIAEGYSVSREKKESFPLTVTSAQKNPTAFYLCASSTQGARSYEQYFGPGTRLTVT.

This clone has just a few counts. The gene calls are TRBV2 and TRBJ2-7; D unclear. The germline V gene has CDR1 SNHLY and CDR2 FYNNEI. Trimming stripped 4 bases from V and 4 bases from J, with 5 bases between. The CDR3 is 11 amino acids. CDR3 DNA sequence: TGTGCCAGCAGTGCCGAGTACGAGCAGTACTTC. Its protein product is CASSAEYEQYF.

Regarding this clone: At the DNA level, this CDR3 is encoded by other sequences in the same sample as well. This chain uses TRBV5-1 with TRBJ1-5; 8 bases fit TRBD1. Trimming cost V 0 bases and J 0 bases; bases outside gene matches: 2. The V gene's germline CDR1 is SGHRS and CDR2 YFSETQ. The CDR3 length is 16 residues. The CDR3 loop reads CASSLGTGSSNQPQHF. The DNA of the CDR3 is TGCGCCAGCAGCTTGGGGACAGGGTCTAGCAATCAGCCCCAGCATTTT.

CDR3 protein: CASSYAGGRETQYF. The DNA for the CDR3 is TGTGCCAGCAGTTATGCGGGAGGAAGGGAGACCCAGTACTTC. The chain couples TRBV6-2 or TRBV6-3 to TRBJ2-5; the match to TRBD2 covers 8 bases. The CDR3 extends over 14 amino acids. With 3 bases clipped from V and 5 bases from J, the junction kept 5 bases outside the gene matches. The germline CDR1 and CDR2 sequences are MNHEY and SVGEGT.

This chain uses TRBV2 with TRBJ1-6; D is ambiguous. This CDR3 has 14 residues. Trimming left V 7 bases short and J 6 bases short, with 13 bases between. CDR1 and CDR2 (germline): SNHLY, FYNNEI. The CDR3 reads CASTMMSSNSPLHF. CDR3 DNA sequence: TGTGCCAGCACTATGATGTCGTCTAATTCACCCCTCCACTTT. Filled out from reference TRBV2 and TRBJ1-6, the complete variable domain reads EPEVTQTPSHQVTQMGQEVILRCVPISNHLYFYWYRQILGQKVEFLVSFYNNEISEKSEIFDDQFSVERPDGSNFTLKIRSTKLEDSAMYFCASTMMSSNSPLHFGNGTRLTVT.

The chain has TRBV7-9 and TRBJ2-7, with D unresolved. CDR3 length: 15 residues. The V gene lost 1 base and the J gene lost 0 bases, with 10 bases spanning the gap. Germline V gene data show CDR1 as SEHNR and CDR2 as FQNEAQ (reference sequence). DNA for the CDR3: TGTGCCAGCAGCTTAGGGGTACGGAGCTCCTACGAGCAGTACTTC. It specifies CASSLGVRSSYEQYF.

CDR3 nucleotides: TGTGCCACCAGCATCAACAGGGGGCAGGGGGAAAAACTGTTTTTT. Translation gives CATSINRGQGEKLFF. This chain links TRBV15 with TRBJ1-4; 9 bases are shared with TRBD1. Germline loops: CDR1 LNHNV, CDR2 YYDKDF (reference sequence). This CDR3 has 15 residues. Trimming took 4 bases from V and 8 from J; bases not matched to a gene: 8. Variable domain in full (rest from reference TRBV15 and TRBJ1-4): DAMVIQNPRYQVTQFGKPVTLSCSQTLNHNVMYWYQQKSSQAPKLLFHYYDKDFNNEADTPDNFQSRRPNTSFCFLDIRSPGLGDTAMYLCATSINRGQGEKLFFGSGTQLSVL.

In this sample, this clone turned up a few times. CDR3 nucleotides: TGTGCCAGCAGGGATTACAGGGGTCTGAATGAAAAACTGTTTTTT. Its translation is CASRDYRGLNEKLFF. The rearrangement links TRBV5-6 to TRBJ1-4; TRBD1 matches 7 bases. The junction had 9 bases not matched to a gene; V was cut back by 5 bases and J by 5 bases. Germline V gene sequence: CDR1 SGHDT, CDR2 YYEEEE. The CDR3 has 15 amino acids.

The rearrangement links TRBV5-4 to TRBJ2-7; D perhaps matches TRBD1 (7 bases). Germline CDR1 is SGHNT and CDR2 is YYREEE (reference sequence). The CDR3 runs 14 residues. V was pared by 3 bases and J by 4 bases, with 14 bases between. CDR3 nucleotides: TGTGCCAGCAGCTCCCAGGGGGGAGCATACGAGCAGTACTTC. Amino acid sequence: CASSSQGGAYEQYF.

CDR3 loop: CASSLDSGEAQHF. CDR3 in DNA: TGTGCCAGCAGCTTGGACTCGGGAGAGGCCCAGCATTTT. The chain links TRBV5-6 to TRBJ1-5; D call uncertain. Germline lookup yields CDR1 SGHDT and CDR2 YYEEEE. V lost 0 bases and J lost 11, with 12 bases in between. The CDR3 length is 13 residues.

This chain connects TRBV7-2 to TRBJ2-1; 13 bases agree with TRBD2. The CDR3 consists of 14 residues. J gave up 8 bases and V 5 bases, and 3 bases lay outside the gene matches. In germline, CDR1 is SGHTA, CDR2 FQGNSA. The CDR3 coding sequence is TGTGCCAGCAGCCAGACTAGCGGGAGGCATGAGCAGTTCTTC. It yields the protein CASSQTSGRHEQFF.

The V call is TRBV5-8, the J call TRBJ1-5; 11 nucleotides agree with TRBD1. With 3 bases clipped from V and 4 bases from J, the junction kept 3 bases outside the gene matches. The length of the CDR3 is 15 residues. Germline CDR1 is SGHTS and CDR2 is YDEGEE. The CDR3, as DNA: TGTGCCAGCAGCTGGACAGGGGGCGGGAATCAGCCCCAGCATTTT. Amino acid sequence: CASSWTGGGNQPQHF. Based on the CDR3 plus reference TRBV5-8 and TRBJ1-5, the full variable domain is EAGVTQSPTHLIKTRGQQATLRCSPISGHTSVYWYQQALGLGLQFLLWYDEGEERNRGNFPPRFSGRQFPNYSSELNVNALELEDSALYLCASSWTGGGNQPQHFGDGTRLSIL.

The chain links TRBV5-1 to TRBJ2-7; D uncertain. This CDR3 comprises 12 residues. V lost 4 bases and J 0 bases, leaving 5 bases between the germline ends. From germline, CDR1 is SGHRS and CDR2 YFSETQ. This chain's CDR3 is CASSLPSYEQYF. CDR3 bases: TGCGCCAGCAGCCTACCCTCCTACGAGCAGTACTTC.

CDR3 in amino acids: CASSSLGARDGYTF. CDR3 nucleotides: TGCGCCAGCAGCTCTTTGGGGGCGCGGGATGGCTACACCTTC. The gene calls are TRBV5-1 and TRBJ1-2; a possible D gene is TRBD1 (6 bases). Germline V gene sequence: CDR1 SGHRS, CDR2 YFSETQ. V was cut by 3 bases and J by 6 bases, with 15 bases left in between. There are 14 residues in the CDR3.

The chain uses TRBV24-1 and TRBJ2-7; D may be TRBD2 (5 bases). The CDR3 contains 13 residues. Trimming shortened V by 4 bases and J by 2 bases, and 8 bases separated the two germline ends. Germline CDR1 reads KGHDR; CDR2 reads SFDVKD. CDR3 protein: CATSDPGTYEQYF. Here the CDR3 DNA reads TGTGCCACCAGTGACCCCGGGACCTACGAGCAGTACTTC.

Only a few counts were recorded for this clone. CDR3 DNA: TGTGCCCCAGCCCGTAGGGGCTCCTACAATGAGCAGTTCTTC. Residues: CAPARRGSYNEQFF. This chain uses TRBV6-7 with TRBJ2-1; D might be TRBD1 (5 bases). TRBV6-7 is assigned to the ORF class and has an uncertain function. CDR3 length: 14 amino acids. Trimming took off 11 bases at V and 0 bases at J, with 14 bases between the two ends.

For the CDR3, the DNA is TGCAGTGCTAGTCGTGGAGGGGATACCGACGAGCAGTACTTC. Protein: CSASRGGDTDEQYF. This rearrangement joins TRBV20-1 to TRBJ2-7; weak D call: TRBD2 (6 bases). V lost 3 bases, J lost 5 bases, and 17 bases lay in between. Germline V gives CDR1 DFQATT, CDR2 SNEGSKA (reference sequence). The CDR3 is made up of 14 amino acids.

In DNA, the CDR3 is TGTGCCAGTAGTCAGACCGGGACAGGGACGTATGGCTACACCTTC. Translating it yields CASSQTGTGTYGYTF. The gene calls are TRBV19 and TRBJ1-2; 9 positions agree with TRBD1. The germline V gene has CDR1 LNHDA and CDR2 SQIVND (reference sequence). V shed 5 bases and J 5 bases; nucleotides not matched to a gene: 9. The CDR3 sequence is 15 residues long.

The table lists this clone with a few counts. V usage is TRBV2 and J usage is TRBJ2-7; 9 bases map to TRBD2. Looked up from germline, CDR1 is SNHLY and CDR2 is FYNNEI. V trimming: 0 bases; J trimming: 5 bases; junction bases outside the gene matches: 5. The CDR3 is made up of 15 amino acids. Here the CDR3 reads CASSEAYSGSHEQYF. The DNA of the CDR3 is TGTGCCAGCAGTGAAGCGTATAGCGGGAGCCACGAGCAGTACTTC. The whole variable domain, filled in from reference TRBV2 and TRBJ2-7, reads EPEVTQTPSHQVTQMGQEVILRCVPISNHLYFYWYRQILGQKVEFLVSFYNNEISEKSEIFDDQFSVERPDGSNFTLKIRSTKLEDSAMYFCASSEAYSGSHEQYFGPGTRLTVT.